Given below is one T cell receptor (beta chain) in context. The antigen is unknown. This specimen comes from a study of neurological immune-mediated disorders. Whole-study findings and limits: CDR3 amino acid sequences of expanded clones were not shared across subjects, a result suggesting private repertoires in all groups. HTLV-1-associated myelopathy displayed the greatest TCR clonal expansion, and multiple sclerosis exhibited the smallest, lower than that of healthy controls.

As for the cDNA, it was generated by 5'RACE with 10-nucleotide random UMIs. One entry per CDR3 protein, called by TCRdb with MiXCR from the 5' RACE reads. Of about 50,000 distinct CDR3 sequences in the sample, about 9% were seen once. Noted time point: longitudinal time-point 1 (baseline). Healthy controls were blood bank volunteers in Maryland, USA. There are 14 residues in the CDR3. Looked up from germline, CDR1 is MNHEY and CDR2 is SMNVEV (reference sequence). J gave up 2 bases and V 3 bases, and 3 bases lay outside the gene matches. This chain connects TRBV27 to TRBJ1-1; TRBD1 matches at 7 bases. Material: PBMCs. This receptor was taken from a woman aged 40 to 49 in good health. In DNA, the CDR3 is TGTGCCAGCAGTTTCAGGGGGGTTAACACTGAAGCTTTCTTT. Its protein is CASSFRGVNTEAFF.